The 3 T cell receptor beta chains in this list originate from one sample, sequenced in a study of cytomegalovirus exposure and HLA in healthy donors. Use of 60 Vbeta and 13 Jbeta primers characterized the PCR. Clones were read by immunoSEQ multiplex PCR, and TCRdb kept only the in-frame ones, dropping some. The sample gives 100,000 to 150,000 clones, approximately 77% of which show up once; around 5.2% is in the top ten. The sequenced material came from PBMCs. These receptors all stem from a man between 50 and 59 years old in good health and CMV-seropositive.

The chain employs TRBV19 and TRBJ1-5; D is unclear. V was trimmed by 3 bases and J by 3 bases, leaving 12 bases between them. This CDR3 spans 15 amino acids. Germline V gene lookup returns CDR1 LNHDA and CDR2 SQIVND (reference sequence). CDR3 region: CASSIGGTPNQPQHF. The CDR3 nucleotides are TGTGCCAGTAGTATTGGTGGTACTCCCAATCAGCCCCAGCATTTT.

This clone was picked up a small number of times. The chain couples TRBV4-1 to TRBJ2-7, with 8 bases that match TRBD2. J was trimmed by 3 bases and V by 3 bases; bases with no gene match: 10. Per the germline V gene, CDR1 is MGHRA and CDR2 is YSYEKL. The CDR3 runs 16 residues. CDR3 coding DNA: TGCGCCAGCAGCCAGGGAAGCGGGGGCAGGGTCTACGAGCAGTACTTC. As protein: CASSQGSGGRVYEQYF.

The chain employs TRBV7-8 and TRBJ1-1, with D hard to call. Trimming took 2 bases from V and 4 from J, leaving 5 bases between them. CDR1 and CDR2 from the germline V gene are SGHVS and FQNEAQ. The CDR3 length is 12 residues. CDR3 amino acids: CASSLPSTEAFF. CDR3 DNA sequence: TGTGCCAGCAGCTTACCCTCCACTGAAGCTTTCTTT. Full variable domain (rest looked up from reference TRBV7-8 and TRBJ1-1): GAGVSQSPRYKVAKRGQDVALRCDPISGHVSLFWYQQALGQGPEFLTYFQNEAQLDKSGLPSDRFFAERPEGSVSTLKIQRTQQEDSAVYLCASSLPSTEAFFGQGTRLTVV.